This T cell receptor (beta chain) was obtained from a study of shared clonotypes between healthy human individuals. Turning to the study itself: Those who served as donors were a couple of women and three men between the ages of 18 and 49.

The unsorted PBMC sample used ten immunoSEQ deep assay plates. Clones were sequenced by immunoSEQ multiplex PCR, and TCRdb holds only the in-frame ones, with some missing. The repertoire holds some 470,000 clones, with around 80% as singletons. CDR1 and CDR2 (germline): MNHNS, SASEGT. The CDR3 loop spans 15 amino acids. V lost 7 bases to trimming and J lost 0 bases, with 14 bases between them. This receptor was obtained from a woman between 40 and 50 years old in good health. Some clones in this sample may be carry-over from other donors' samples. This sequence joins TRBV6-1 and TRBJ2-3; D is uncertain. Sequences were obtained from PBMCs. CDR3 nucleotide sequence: TGTGCCAGCACCTCACGGGCAGAGAGCACAGATACGCAGTATTTT. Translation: CASTSRAESTDTQYF.